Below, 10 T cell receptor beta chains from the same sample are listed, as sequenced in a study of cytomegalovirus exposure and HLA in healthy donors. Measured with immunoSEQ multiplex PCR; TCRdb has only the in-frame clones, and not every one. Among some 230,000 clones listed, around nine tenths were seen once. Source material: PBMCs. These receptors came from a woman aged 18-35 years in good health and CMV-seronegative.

The CDR3 sequence is CASSINMEGVYTF. CDR3 coding DNA: TGTGCCAGCAGCATTAATATGGAGGGTGTCTACACCTTC. J is TRBJ1-2 and V is TRBV9; D unresolved. This CDR3 region has 13 residues. Germline loops: CDR1 SGDLS, CDR2 YYNGEE. V gave up 4 bases and J gave up 10 bases, with 17 bases separating them.

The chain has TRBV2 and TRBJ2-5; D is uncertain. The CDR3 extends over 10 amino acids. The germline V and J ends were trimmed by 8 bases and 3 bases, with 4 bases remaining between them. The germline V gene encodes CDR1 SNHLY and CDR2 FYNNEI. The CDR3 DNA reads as TGTGCCAGCTTAGAAGAGACCCAGTACTTC. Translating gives CASLEETQYF.

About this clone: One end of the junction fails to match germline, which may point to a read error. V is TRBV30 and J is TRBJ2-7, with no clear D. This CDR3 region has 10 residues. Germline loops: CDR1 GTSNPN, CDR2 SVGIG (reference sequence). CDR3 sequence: CAWSTTILHF. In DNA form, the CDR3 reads TGTGCCTGGAGTACGACAATCTTACACTTC.

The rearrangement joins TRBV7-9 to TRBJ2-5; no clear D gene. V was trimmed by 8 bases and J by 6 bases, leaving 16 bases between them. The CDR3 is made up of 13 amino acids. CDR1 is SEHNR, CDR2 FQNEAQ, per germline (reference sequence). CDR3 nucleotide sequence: TGTGCCAGCGGGCTGGATCCTTTGCAGACCCAGTACTTC. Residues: CASGLDPLQTQYF.

CDR3 residues: CASSTLQGAGEKLFF. In DNA form, the CDR3 reads TGTGCCAGCAGTACCCTACAGGGGGCGGGAGAAAAACTGTTTTTT. This rearrangement joins TRBV6-5 to TRBJ1-4, with 9 bases that match TRBD1. Germline V gives CDR1 MNHEY, CDR2 SVGAGI. This CDR3 is 15 amino acids long. With 5 bases clipped from V and 8 bases from J, the junction kept 9 bases outside the gene matches.

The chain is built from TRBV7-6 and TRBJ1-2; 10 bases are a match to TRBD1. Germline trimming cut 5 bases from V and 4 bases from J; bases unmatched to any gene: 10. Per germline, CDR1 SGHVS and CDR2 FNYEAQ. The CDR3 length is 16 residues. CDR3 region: CASSPGTGAFIYGYTF. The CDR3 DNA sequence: TGTGCCAGCAGCCCCGGGACAGGGGCTTTTATCTATGGCTACACCTTC.

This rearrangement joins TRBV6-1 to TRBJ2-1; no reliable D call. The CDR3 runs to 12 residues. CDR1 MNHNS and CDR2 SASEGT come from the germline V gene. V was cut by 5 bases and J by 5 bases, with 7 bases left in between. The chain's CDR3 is CASSPNNNEQFF. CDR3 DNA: TGTGCCAGCAGTCCGAACAACAATGAGCAGTTCTTC.

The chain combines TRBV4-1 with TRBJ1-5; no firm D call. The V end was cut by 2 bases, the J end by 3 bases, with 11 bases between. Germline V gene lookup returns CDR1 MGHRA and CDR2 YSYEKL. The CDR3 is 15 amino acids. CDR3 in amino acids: CASSQFDIANQPQHF. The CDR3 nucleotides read TGCGCCAGCAGCCAATTTGATATAGCCAATCAGCCCCAGCATTTT.

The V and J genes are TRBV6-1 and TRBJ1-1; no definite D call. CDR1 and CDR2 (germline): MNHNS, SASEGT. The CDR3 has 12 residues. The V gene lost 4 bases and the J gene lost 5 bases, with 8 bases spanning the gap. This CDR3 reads CASSVSETEAFF. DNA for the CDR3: TGTGCCAGCAGTGTAAGCGAGACTGAAGCTTTCTTT.

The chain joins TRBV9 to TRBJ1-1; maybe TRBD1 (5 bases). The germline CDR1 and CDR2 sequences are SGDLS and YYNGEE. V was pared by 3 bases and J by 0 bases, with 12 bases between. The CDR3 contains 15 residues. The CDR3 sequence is CASSGKGALNTEAFF. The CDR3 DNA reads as TGTGCCAGCAGCGGGAAAGGGGCCTTGAACACTGAAGCTTTCTTT.